This TCR beta chain was captured in a study of early T cells in non-severe SARS-CoV-2 infection listed by TCRdb under 2021. With respect to the entire study: Because TCR sequencing was done on bulk RNA from unsorted whole blood, the alpha and beta chains could not be paired.

This was a case-control study nested in a cohort of healthcare workers in London, UK, who had nasopharyngeal swab PCR tests and blood samples taken every week. Healthcare workers were enrolled in the week of the UK lockdown, from 23 to 31 March 2020, and were followed every week for up to roughly 15 weeks. In its sample, this clonotype was seen a few times. Its antigen is not yet known. No much larger clone is present one base from it, and per-base qualities are unavailable. CDR1 WSHSY and CDR2 SAAADI are derived from the germline V gene. Inclusive of the bounding cysteine and phenylalanine, the CDR3 is 11 residues long. Only the CDR3 region is kept as DNA, spanning 33 bases read in frame from base 1. Between the V and J ends, shortened by 7 bases and 6 bases respectively, the junction contains 10 bases. The library came from 5' RACE. The sequencing machine was a NextSeq 500. To correct for sequencing error and PCR bias, the TCR library protocol tagged individual cDNA molecules with unique molecular identifiers. Sequencing covered both TCR alpha and beta chains, and within each sample the abundances of alpha and beta sequences were tightly co-correlated. The paper's processing steps were these. Decombinator V4 was used to annotate TCR sequences for V gene, J gene and CDR3. TCRs were defined as expanded if a significant change between any two time points was detected under a Poisson model with p below 0.0001. TCR abundances were normalised to the total number of TCRs sequenced in each sample and reported as counts per million. MAIT TCRs were defined by TRAV1-2 paired with TRAJ12, TRAJ20 or TRAJ33, and iNKT TCRs by TRAV10 paired with TRAJ18. VDJdb, accessed on 1 November 2021, was searched for TCRs annotated for CMV, EBV and SARS-CoV-2, and TCRs annotated for more than one antigen were excluded. TCRdb redid the processing of the public reads, applying fastp at Q25 and MiXCR, and retained in-frame beta chains. Identical CDR3 proteins give one entry, which carries the most common genes and DNA. TCRdb, rather than the study authors, made the V and J calls. The sample has 51,000 or so distinct CDR3 sequences on record, approximately 10% of them singletons. The ten largest clones capture less than 15% of the sample.

Study-wide conclusions, independent of this receptor: VDJdb matching was skewed toward anti-spike CD8 responses, so virus-specific expansions were likely underestimated and private and CD4 specificities were missed.

The receptor was isolated from an adult who was a healthcare worker with PCR-confirmed SARS-CoV-2 infection or an uninfected control (not recorded which). This receptor chain uses TRBV10-2 and TRBJ2-7, with no confident D gene call. The specimen sequenced was whole blood. The sequenced DNA: TGCGCCAGCACCAGAAGTGGCGAGCAGTACTTC. This translates into CASTRSGEQYF.